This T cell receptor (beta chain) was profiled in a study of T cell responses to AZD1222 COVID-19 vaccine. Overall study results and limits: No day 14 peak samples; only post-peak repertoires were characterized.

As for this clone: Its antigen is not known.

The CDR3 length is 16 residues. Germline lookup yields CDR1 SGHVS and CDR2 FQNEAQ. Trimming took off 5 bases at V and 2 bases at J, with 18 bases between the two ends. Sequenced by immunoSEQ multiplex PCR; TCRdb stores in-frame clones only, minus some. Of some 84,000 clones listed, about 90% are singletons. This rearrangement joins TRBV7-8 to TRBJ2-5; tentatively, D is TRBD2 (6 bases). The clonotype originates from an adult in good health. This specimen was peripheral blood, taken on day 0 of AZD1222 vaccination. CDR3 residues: CASSPPGGGDQETQYF. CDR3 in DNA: TGTGCCAGCAGCCCCCCTGGGGGAGGTGATCAAGAGACCCAGTACTTC.